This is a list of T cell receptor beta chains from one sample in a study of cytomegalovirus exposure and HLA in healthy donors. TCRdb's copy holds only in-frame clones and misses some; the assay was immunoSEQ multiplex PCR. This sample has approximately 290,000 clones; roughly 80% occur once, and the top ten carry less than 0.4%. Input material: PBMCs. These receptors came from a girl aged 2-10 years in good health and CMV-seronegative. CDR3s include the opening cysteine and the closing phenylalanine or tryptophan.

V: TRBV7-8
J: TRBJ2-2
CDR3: CASSLSLLDITGELFF

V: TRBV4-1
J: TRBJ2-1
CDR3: CASSQVGRVNEQFF

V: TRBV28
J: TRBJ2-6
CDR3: CASLTQGGLSGANVLTF

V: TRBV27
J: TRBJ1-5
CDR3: CASMGHNSNQPQHF

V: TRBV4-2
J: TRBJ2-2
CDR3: CASSQGLAGGTGELFF

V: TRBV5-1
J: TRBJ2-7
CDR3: CASSLWGQRVYEQYF

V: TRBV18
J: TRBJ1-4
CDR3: CASSPLFFEKLFF

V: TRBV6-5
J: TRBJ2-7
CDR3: CASSYSGRAYEQYF

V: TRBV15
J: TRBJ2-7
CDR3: CATSRDVGTGDREQYF

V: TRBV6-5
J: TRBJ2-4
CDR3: CASSSAGDVAKNIQYF

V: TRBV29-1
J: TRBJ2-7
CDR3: CSVQPGLHSYEQYF

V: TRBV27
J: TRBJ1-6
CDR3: CASRHGTVNSPLHF

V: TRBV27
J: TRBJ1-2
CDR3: CASSLSAIGVLKSYGYTF

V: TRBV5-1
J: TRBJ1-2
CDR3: CASSLQGAYDGYTF

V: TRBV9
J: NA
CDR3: CASSAGIPYEQYF

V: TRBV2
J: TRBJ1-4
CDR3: CASRKTGYSEKLFF

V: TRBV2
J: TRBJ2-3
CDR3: CASSEAQGADTQYF

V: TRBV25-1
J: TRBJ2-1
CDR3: CASSDMGGQGAYNEQFF

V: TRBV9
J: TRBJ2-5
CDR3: CASSVSVQGRETQYF

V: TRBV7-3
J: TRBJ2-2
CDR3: CASSLTPAGATGELFF

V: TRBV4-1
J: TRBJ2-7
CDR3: CASSQDGLAGNYEQYF

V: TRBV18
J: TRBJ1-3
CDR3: CASSPRTRDTIYF

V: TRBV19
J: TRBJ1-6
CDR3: CASSMVRLDSGSSPLHF

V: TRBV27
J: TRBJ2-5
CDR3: CASSPLRLAGGETQYF

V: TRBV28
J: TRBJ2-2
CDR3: CASSSASGEVGELFF

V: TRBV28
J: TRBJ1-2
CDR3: CASSFARVYGYTF

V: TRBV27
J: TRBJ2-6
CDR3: CASSPRQGSGANVLTF

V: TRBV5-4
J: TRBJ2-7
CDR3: CASSPGLATYEQYF

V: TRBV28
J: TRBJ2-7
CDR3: CASSSTPHEQYF

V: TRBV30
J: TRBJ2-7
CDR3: CAWGTGVSEQYF

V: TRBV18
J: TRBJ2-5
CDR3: CASSPRFYLRGQETQYF

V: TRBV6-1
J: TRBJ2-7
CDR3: CASSNQAGGPYEQYF

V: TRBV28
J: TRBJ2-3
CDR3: CASSFGGTRTDTQYF

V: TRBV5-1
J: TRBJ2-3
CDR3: CASSFTGVPLLGGDTQYF

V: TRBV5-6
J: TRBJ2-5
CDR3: CASSLVGGQDQETQYF

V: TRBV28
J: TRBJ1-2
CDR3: CASSSDGEGYGYTF

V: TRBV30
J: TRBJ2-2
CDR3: CAGDRGDTGELFF

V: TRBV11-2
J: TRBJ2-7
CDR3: CASSFRGYQYEQYF

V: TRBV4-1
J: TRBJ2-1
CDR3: CASSQALAGINEQFF

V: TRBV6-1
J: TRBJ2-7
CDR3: CASRPRLAGYEQYF

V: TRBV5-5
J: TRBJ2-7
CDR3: CASSLQGARYEQYF

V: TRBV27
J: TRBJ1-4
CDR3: CASKPESATNEKLFF

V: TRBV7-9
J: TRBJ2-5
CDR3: CASSFGGQAQETQYF

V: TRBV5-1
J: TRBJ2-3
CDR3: CASSLASGRLTDTQYF

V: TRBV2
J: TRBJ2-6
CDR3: CASWGFSGANVLTF

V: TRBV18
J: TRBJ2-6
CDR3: CASSLRDSGSGANVLTF